This T cell receptor beta chain was recovered during a study of Tregs in tolerant kidney transplant recipients. Broader study findings: Validation in larger populations is needed because few patients were studied. Biological reproducibility was not directly addressed in this study.

CDR1 is MNHEY, CDR2 SVGAGI, per germline. This CDR3 spans 15 amino acids. Trimming left V 6 bases short and J 7 bases short, with 18 bases between. This clone was observed a few times. What it recognizes is unknown. Profiling relied on immunoSEQ multiplex PCR, and the TCRdb table lists in-frame clones only, not all of them. There are under 300,000 clones in the sample; about 80% occur only once, and approximately 0.69% lies in the top ten. The sequenced sample consisted of CD4+ T cells from blood. The V call is TRBV6-5, the J call TRBJ2-2, with D unresolved. The TCR comes from a human donor in good health. The CDR3, as DNA: TGTGCCAGCAGCCCTAGGCTCCCTGGTTACGGGGAGCTGTTTTTT. This encodes CASSPRLPGYGELFF.